What follows are 9 T cell receptor beta chains derived from one specimen sequenced in a study of shared clonotypes between healthy human individuals. Sequenced by immunoSEQ multiplex PCR; TCRdb stores in-frame clones only, minus some. The sample holds approximately 590,000 clones, just under 97% seen once. The naive CD8 subset, CD45RO-negative cells positively selected for CCR7, excluded terminally differentiated effector memory CD45RA+ cells. The sequencing input was naive CD8+ T cells sorted from blood. These receptors all stem from a woman aged 25 to 39 in good health.

This rearrangement joins TRBV27 to TRBJ2-1; TRBD2 agrees at 8 bases. This CDR3 has 13 amino acids. Germline V gene sequence: CDR1 MNHEY, CDR2 SMNVEV (reference sequence). The J segment lost 6 bases and the V segment lost 6 bases, leaving 4 bases of the junction unmatched. CDR3 in DNA: TGTGCCAGCAGCCCGGGGGGGCCCAATGAGCAGTTCTTC. It translates to CASSPGGPNEQFF.

The chain uses TRBV12-5 and TRBJ2-3; TRBD1 or TRBD2 may be the D gene (5 bases each). Trimming removed 9 bases at V and 2 bases at J, with 12 bases between. Germline V lookup: CDR1 LGHNT, CDR2 FRNRAP. This CDR3 region has 13 residues. The CDR3 region is CASTSGTTDTQYF. In DNA form, the CDR3 reads TGTGCTAGCACTTCAGGGACCACAGATACGCAGTATTTT.

The V and J genes are TRBV25-1 and TRBJ2-1; D is possibly TRBD1 (6 bases). CDR1 is MGHDK and CDR2 is SYGVNS in the germline V gene. The length of the CDR3 is 13 residues. Trimming removed 3 bases from V and 9 bases from J, with 12 bases in between. The CDR3 sequence: CASSDVQGTEQFF. The CDR3, as DNA: TGTGCCAGCAGTGATGTACAGGGCACTGAGCAGTTCTTC. The full variable domain, its missing parts supplied by reference TRBV25-1 and TRBJ2-1, is EADIYQTPRYLVIGTGKKITLECSQTMGHDKMYWYQQDPGMELHLIHYSYGVNSTEKGDLSSESTVSRIRTEHFPLTLESARPSHTSQYLCASSDVQGTEQFFGPGTRLTVL.

The chain recombines TRBV13 with TRBJ2-7; no reliable D call. V was shortened by 3 bases and J by 2 bases, with 8 bases between the two germline ends. This CDR3 is built from 13 residues. The germline V gene encodes CDR1 PRHDT and CDR2 FYEKMQ (reference sequence). Here the CDR3 reads CASSFSGTYEQYF. DNA of the CDR3: TGTGCCAGCAGCTTTTCCGGAACCTACGAGCAGTACTTC. The whole variable domain, filled in from reference TRBV13 and TRBJ2-7, reads AAGVIQSPRHLIKEKRETATLKCYPIPRHDTVYWYQQGPGQDPQFLISFYEKMQSDKGSIPDRFSAQQFSDYHSELNMSSLELGDSALYFCASSFSGTYEQYFGPGTRLTVT.

The chain joins TRBV25-1 to TRBJ2-7, with 7 bases that match TRBD1. This CDR3 has 13 amino acids. Trimming cost V 7 bases and J 2 bases; bases outside gene matches: 5. In germline, CDR1 is MGHDK, CDR2 SYGVNS. In DNA form, the CDR3 reads TGTGCCAGCAAAGGGACAGAGACCTACGAGCAGTACTTC. Encoded protein: CASKGTETYEQYF.

This clone has just one count. The chain carries TRBV27 and TRBJ1-4, with unresolved D. This CDR3 region has 14 residues. V lost 0 bases to trimming and J lost 8 bases, with 10 bases between them. Germline loops: CDR1 MNHEY, CDR2 SMNVEV (reference sequence). CDR3 in DNA: TGTGCCAGCAGTTTATCGTGGGTGCAGGAAAAACTGTTTTTT. It codes for CASSLSWVQEKLFF.

The V gene is TRBV25-1, the J gene TRBJ1-6, with no clear D. CDR1 and CDR2 (germline): MGHDK, SYGVNS. The V gene lost 4 bases and the J gene lost 10 bases, with 17 bases spanning the gap. The length of the CDR3 is 15 residues. The CDR3 loop reads CASSANPDGSSPLHF. The CDR3 DNA follows: TGTGCCAGCAGTGCAAACCCCGATGGATCCTCACCCCTCCACTTT.

This rearrangement joins TRBV4-1 to TRBJ2-1; the D is unclear. The germline gives CDR1 MGHRA, CDR2 YSYEKL. V was clipped by 1 base and J by 8 bases, with 15 bases between them. The CDR3 spans 15 residues. The DNA of the CDR3 is TGCGCCAGCAGCCAAGTTCTCGACTTGTGGGATGAGCAGTTCTTC. Encoded protein: CASSQVLDLWDEQFF.

The chain couples TRBV28 to TRBJ2-2; D might be TRBD1 or TRBD2, each matching 8 bases. Trimming took off 6 bases at V and 1 base at J, with 15 bases between the two ends. The CDR3 is made up of 16 amino acids. Germline V gene data show CDR1 as MDHEN and CDR2 as SYDVKM. CDR3 nucleotide sequence: TGTGCCAGCAGCCGGGAGGGACAGGTGAACACCGGGGAGCTGTTTTTT. It translates to CASSREGQVNTGELFF.